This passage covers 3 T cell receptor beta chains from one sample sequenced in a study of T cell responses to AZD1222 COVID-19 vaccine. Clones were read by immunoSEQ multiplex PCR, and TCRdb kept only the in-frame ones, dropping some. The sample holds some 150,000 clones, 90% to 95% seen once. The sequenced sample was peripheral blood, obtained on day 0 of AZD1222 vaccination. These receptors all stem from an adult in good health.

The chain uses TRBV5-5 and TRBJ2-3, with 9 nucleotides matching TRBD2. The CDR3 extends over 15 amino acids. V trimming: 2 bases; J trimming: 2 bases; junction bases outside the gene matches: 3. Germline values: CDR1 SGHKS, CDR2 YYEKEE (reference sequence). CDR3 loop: CASSFSGGYTDTQYF. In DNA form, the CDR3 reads TGTGCCAGCAGCTTCAGCGGGGGGTACACAGATACGCAGTATTTT.

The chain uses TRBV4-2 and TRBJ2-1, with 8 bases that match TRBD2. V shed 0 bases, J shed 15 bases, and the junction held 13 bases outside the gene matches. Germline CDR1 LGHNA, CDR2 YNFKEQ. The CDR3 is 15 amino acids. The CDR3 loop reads CASSQDRLEAGGWFF. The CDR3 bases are TGTGCCAGCAGCCAAGATCGGTTGGAGGCGGGGGGCTGGTTCTTC.

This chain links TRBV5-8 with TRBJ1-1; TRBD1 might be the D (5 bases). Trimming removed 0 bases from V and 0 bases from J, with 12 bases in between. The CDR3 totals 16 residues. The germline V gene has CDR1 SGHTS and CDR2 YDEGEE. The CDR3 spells CASSLGSGTMNTEAFF. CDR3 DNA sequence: TGTGCCAGCAGCTTGGGTTCAGGGACCATGAACACTGAAGCTTTCTTT.